This TCR beta chain was identified during a study of glioma-infiltrating T cells after dendritic cell vaccination (dated by TCRdb to about 2016). Some background on the complete study: A cohort of about 15 glioblastoma patients from Phase I and II dendritic cell vaccination trials was included, of whom 9 were newly diagnosed and 6 had recurrent disease. Between the early 2000s and the early 2010s, the patients were given dendritic cell vaccination pulsed with autologous tumor lysate. The vaccine consisted of monocyte-derived dendritic cells cultured approximately 7 days with IL-4 and GM-CSF, then pulsed overnight with autologous tumor lysate. Three intradermal dendritic cell vaccine injections were administered to patients at biweekly intervals in the arm below the axilla. Tumor-infiltrating lymphocyte content was quantified and tumor and blood repertoires were compared in dendritic cell-vaccinated glioblastoma patients by deep sequencing of TCR beta CDR3 regions. TCR sequencing metrics, including TIL content and tumor-blood repertoire overlap, were correlated with survival after dendritic cell vaccination.

TCRB CDR3 regions were amplified from about 1.9 ug genomic DNA, or all available DNA if less, using the immunoSEQ assay. The multiplex PCR relied on 60 forward primers for TCR V beta segments and 13 reverse primers for J beta segments. Synthetic control templates were spiked into each sample at limiting dilution to estimate reads per starting template. Reads of 87 bp were generated by sequencing on the Illumina HiSeq System. The authors processed their data as follows. To remove PCR and sequencing errors, closely related sequences were merged with a nearest neighbor algorithm. TCR overlap was defined as the percentage of unique tumor TCR beta sequences that were also found in the peripheral blood of the same patient. TCRdb obtained this table from immuneACCESS and retained in-frame rearrangements with V and J assigned. These tables miss some clones; where compared with another copy, unresolved V genes account for less than half of the shortfall, and the remainder is unexplained. V and J calls and clone size follow that table, whereas D and trimming were derived from the DNA. The sample table holds about 110,000 clones, of which 90% were seen once. 2.7% of the sample is taken by the ten largest.

Reading the germline V gene gives CDR1 SGDLS and CDR2 YYNGEE. Trimming takes 3 bases off V and 4 bases off J; junction bases not matched to a gene: 13. The CDR3 holds 18 amino acids from the cysteine to the phenylalanine. Only CDR3 DNA is held: 54 bases, read in frame from base 1. As regards this clone: What antigen it recognizes has not been identified. Base qualities are not provided; no much larger clone lies one nucleotide away.

Taken with the paper, the label for time point translates to: after dendritic cell vaccination, including at tumor progression/relapse. To be selected, patients needed enough residual fresh-frozen tumor tissue and more than two years of available survival data. Molecular status otherwise varied across the glioblastoma patients, but none of them carried an isocitrate dehydrogenase mutation. PBMC were collected before vaccination, two weeks after the third vaccination, and at tumor progression when it occurred. Genomic DNA was extracted with the Qiagen DNeasy Blood extraction Kit. Study-level results and caveats: The cohort was small and heterogeneous, and full blood and tumor sets were available for few patients, with initial-recurrent tumor pairs available for even fewer patients. The TCR overlap response model with three groups was called speculative and said to need prospective validation. Higher estimated pretreatment TIL content predicted longer time to progression and overall survival after dendritic cell vaccination. TCR clonality showed no direct relationship with survival, which suggests that a diverse polyclonal response may matter.

The V gene is TRBV9 and the J gene is TRBJ2-2, and 9 bases in between align with TRBD1. This TCR came from a human donor with glioblastoma. The sample consisted of blood, taken after dendritic cell vaccination. The nucleotide sequence reads as follows: TGTGCCAGCAGCGCCCCAACCGACAACAGGGGGCGCACCGGGGAGCTGTTTTTT. Its translation is CASSAPTDNRGRTGELFF.